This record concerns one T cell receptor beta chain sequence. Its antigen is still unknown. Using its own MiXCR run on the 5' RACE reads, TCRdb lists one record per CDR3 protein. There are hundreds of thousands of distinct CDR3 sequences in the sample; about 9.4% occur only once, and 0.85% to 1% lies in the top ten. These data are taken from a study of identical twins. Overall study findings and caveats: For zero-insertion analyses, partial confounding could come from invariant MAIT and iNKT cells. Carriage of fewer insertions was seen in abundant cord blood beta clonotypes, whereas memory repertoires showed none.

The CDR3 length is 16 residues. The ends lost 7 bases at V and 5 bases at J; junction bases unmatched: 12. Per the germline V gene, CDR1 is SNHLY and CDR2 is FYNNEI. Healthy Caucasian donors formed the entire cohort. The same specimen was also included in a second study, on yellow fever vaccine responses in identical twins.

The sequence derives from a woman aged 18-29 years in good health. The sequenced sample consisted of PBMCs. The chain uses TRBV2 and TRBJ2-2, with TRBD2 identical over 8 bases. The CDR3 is CASTLFSGESTGELFF. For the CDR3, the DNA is TGTGCCAGCACTCTATTTAGCGGGGAAAGTACCGGGGAGCTGTTTTTT. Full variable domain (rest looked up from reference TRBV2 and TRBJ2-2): EPEVTQTPSHQVTQMGQEVILRCVPISNHLYFYWYRQILGQKVEFLVSFYNNEISEKSEIFDDQFSVERPDGSNFTLKIRSTKLEDSAMYFCASTLFSGESTGELFFGEGSRLTVL.